The entry that follows covers one TCR beta chain sequence. Its antigen is as yet unknown. The TCR library protocol was used to attach unique molecular identifiers. These identifiers were attached to individual cDNA molecules. TCRdb processed the 5' RACE reads anew with MiXCR; each CDR3 protein has one entry. Of about 76,000 distinct CDR3 sequences listed, roughly a sixth are singletons. This CDR3 contains 15 residues. Trimming shortened V by 8 bases and J by 2 bases, and 16 bases separated the two germline ends. Per the germline V gene, CDR1 is MRHNA and CDR2 is SNTAGT. This sample is drawn from a study of early T cells in non-severe SARS-CoV-2 infection. Study-wide background: Sequencing of unsorted whole blood was done on bulk RNA, leaving chains unpaired.

Study-level findings and limits: Clonotype matching in VDJdb favored anti-spike CD8 responses and did not capture private and CD4 specificities.

The clonotype comes from an adult who was a healthcare worker with PCR-confirmed SARS-CoV-2 infection or an uninfected control (not recorded which). The sequenced material came from whole blood. V gene TRBV6-4 combines with J gene TRBJ1-5; possibly TRBD1 for D (6 bases). The CDR3 coding sequence is TGTGCCAGCTCACAGGGAGGTGGGGGCAATCAGCCCCAGCATTTT. Translated: CASSQGGGGNQPQHF.